This entry lists 19 T cell receptor beta chains sequenced from one sample in a study of blood T cell repertoires in COVID-19. Using immunoSEQ multiplex PCR, the repertoire was profiled, and TCRdb retains in-frame clones only, with some absent. The sample lists around 260,000 clones; about nine tenths were seen once. The sequencing sample was made of peripheral blood. These receptors were obtained from a woman in her forties who had recovered from COVID-19.

The rearrangement uses TRBV5-4 and TRBJ2-3; no clear D. The CDR3 sequence is 12 residues long. Germline CDR1 reads SGHNT; CDR2 reads YYREEE (reference sequence). Trimming removed 4 bases from V and 3 bases from J, with 6 bases in between. For the CDR3, the DNA is TGTGCCAGCAGCGACTCGACAGATACGCAGTATTTT. Its translation is CASSDSTDTQYF.

V is TRBV6-2 or TRBV6-3 and J is TRBJ1-1, with D possibly being TRBD1 (5 bases). This CDR3 comprises 15 residues. V dropped 2 bases and J dropped 3 bases, with 13 bases sitting between them. CDR1 and CDR2 from the germline V gene are MNHEY and SVGEGT. The CDR3: CASSYTRQSYTEAFF. As DNA, the CDR3 is TGTGCCAGCAGTTACACCCGACAGAGCTACACTGAAGCTTTCTTT.

The genes are TRBV10-1 and TRBJ2-7; 9 positions agree with TRBD1. CDR3 length equals 17 residues. V lost 2 bases and J lost 3; bases outside the gene matches: 11. Germline values: CDR1 WNHNN, CDR2 SYGVQD (reference sequence). CDR3 loop: CASSEGIAWGQGYEQYF. The CDR3 bases are TGCGCCAGCAGTGAGGGAATCGCATGGGGACAGGGCTACGAGCAGTACTTC.

The chain joins TRBV6-1 to TRBJ2-7, with 9 bases matching TRBD2. This CDR3 has 15 residues. V gave up 3 bases and J gave up 2 bases; unmatched junction bases: 5. Per germline, CDR1 MNHNS and CDR2 SASEGT. In DNA, the CDR3 is TGTGCCAGCAGTGACCGCGGGGGGGCGGCCTACGAGCAGTACTTC. Its protein is CASSDRGGAAYEQYF.

The CDR3 protein is CASSFGLDNTEAFF. The CDR3, as DNA: TGCGCCAGCAGCTTTGGACTCGACAACACTGAAGCTTTCTTT. This chain links TRBV4-3 with TRBJ1-1; no clear D. The V end was cut by 5 bases, the J end by 2 bases, with 12 bases between. Germline CDR1 and CDR2: LGHNA and YSLEER. The CDR3 has 14 amino acids.

V gene TRBV6-5 combines with J gene TRBJ1-3, with TRBD1 matching over 7 bases. Germline V gives CDR1 MNHEY, CDR2 SVGAGI. CDR3 length: 15 amino acids. V lost 1 base to trimming and J lost 4 bases; unmatched junction nucleotides: 4. The CDR3 loop reads CASSYLSGQGNTIYF. In nucleotides, the CDR3 is TGTGCCAGCAGTTACTTGTCGGGACAGGGAAACACCATATATTTT.

The CDR3 is CASSLAGTGTDEQYF. CDR3 DNA sequence: TGTGCCAGCAGCTTAGCCGGGACAGGGACGGACGAGCAGTACTTC. V is TRBV7-2 and J is TRBJ2-7; 9 nucleotides match TRBD1. The ends lost 0 bases at V and 5 bases at J; junction bases unmatched: 5. Per the germline V gene, CDR1 is SGHTA and CDR2 is FQGNSA. The CDR3 is 15 residues long.

This chain connects TRBV2 to TRBJ1-4; D is possibly TRBD1 (6 bases). Germline-derived CDR1 and CDR2 are SNHLY and FYNNEI. The V end lost 6 bases, the J end lost 6 bases, and 17 bases lay between the germline ends. The length of the CDR3 is 15 residues. The CDR3 DNA reads as TGTGCCAGCAGGCCACGGACAGTAGGGGATGAAAAACTGTTTTTT. Translating gives CASRPRTVGDEKLFF.

J is TRBJ1-5 and V is TRBV4-3; TRBD1 aligns across 7 bases. CDR1 is LGHNA and CDR2 is YSLEER in the germline V gene. This CDR3 is 15 amino acids long. Trimming removed 4 bases from V and 6 bases from J; junction bases left unmatched: 9. CDR3 amino acids: CASSPIKGASQPQHF. For the CDR3, the DNA is TGCGCCAGCAGCCCAATTAAGGGGGCGAGTCAGCCCCAGCATTTT.

The chain links TRBV27 to TRBJ2-5, with 8 positions matching TRBD2. The V and J ends lost 5 bases and 5 bases, in that order; junction bases with no gene match: 16. The CDR3 contains 17 residues. Germline V CDR1 and CDR2: MNHEY, SMNVEV (reference sequence). The chain's CDR3 is CASSPLQTVAGWETQYF. As DNA, the CDR3 is TGTGCCAGCAGTCCCCTCCAAACCGTAGCGGGGTGGGAGACCCAGTACTTC.

This chain uses TRBV7-2 with TRBJ2-1; 7 bases map to TRBD1. CDR1 and CDR2 (germline): SGHTA, FQGNSA. Losses at the gene ends were 3 bases for V and 7 bases for J; bases not matched to a gene: 0. This CDR3 is built from 12 residues. As DNA, the CDR3 is TGTGCCAGCAGCTTGACAGGGAATGAGCAGTTCTTC. Its translation is CASSLTGNEQFF.

The chain combines TRBV4-3 with TRBJ1-2; D is uncertain. CDR1 is LGHNA, CDR2 YSLEER, per germline. There are 14 residues in the CDR3. Between the trimmed V and J ends, which lost 0 bases and 4 bases, there was a span of 9 bases. The CDR3 is CASSQELGLYGYTF. Written as DNA, the CDR3 is TGCGCCAGCAGCCAAGAACTAGGCCTCTATGGCTACACCTTC.

Concerning this clone itself: Other nucleotide sequences from this sample produce the same CDR3. This rearrangement joins TRBV30 to TRBJ2-5, with a tentative D call TRBD2 (6 bases). The CDR3 spans 13 residues. Per the germline V gene, CDR1 is GTSNPN and CDR2 is SVGIG (reference sequence). Deletions cut 2 bases from V and 1 base from J, with 8 bases between. CDR3 residues: CAWSRGVQETQYF. CDR3 DNA: TGTGCCTGGAGTCGCGGGGTCCAAGAGACCCAGTACTTC.

This sequence joins TRBV6-5 and TRBJ2-7; TRBD1 matches 7 bases. The V gene end was trimmed by 0 bases and the J gene end by 2 bases; junction bases not matched to a gene: 4. CDR1 is MNHEY, CDR2 SVGAGI, per germline. The CDR3 contains 15 residues. The CDR3 sequence: CASSYSGGPTYEQYF. CDR3 nucleotide sequence: TGTGCCAGCAGTTACTCAGGGGGCCCCACCTACGAGCAGTACTTC.

The CDR3 DNA is TGTGCCAGCAGCTTAGATTTCATGAACACTGAAGCTTTCTTT. Protein: CASSLDFMNTEAFF. The rearrangement uses TRBV7-9 and TRBJ1-1; D is undetermined. V dropped 1 base and J dropped 0 bases, with 6 bases sitting between them. Germline lookup yields CDR1 SEHNR and CDR2 FQNEAQ (reference sequence). This CDR3 comprises 14 residues.

The chain recombines TRBV18 with TRBJ1-2, with 8 bases identical to TRBD1. The V and J ends lost 4 bases and 8 bases, in that order; junction bases with no gene match: 18. The CDR3 totals 17 residues. CDR1 is KGHSH and CDR2 is LQKENI in the germline V gene. The CDR3 DNA reads TGTGCCAGCTCACGAGACCAGGGGGCAGCCCTGGCGGCGGGCTACACCTTC. This translates into CASSRDQGAALAAGYTF. Full variable domain (rest looked up from reference TRBV18 and TRBJ1-2): NAGVMQNPRHLVRRRGQEARLRCSPMKGHSHVYWYRQLPEEGLKFMVYLQKENIIDESGMPKERFSAEFPKEGPSILRIQQVVRGDSAAYFCASSRDQGAALAAGYTFGSGTRLTVV.

The chain combines TRBV5-6 with TRBJ1-5; D call uncertain. CDR1 and CDR2 from the germline V gene are SGHDT and YYEEEE. CDR3 length: 14 residues. V was pared by 1 base and J by 2 bases, with 7 bases between. The CDR3 spells CASSLLTGNQPQHF. In nucleotides, the CDR3 is TGTGCCAGCAGCTTGCTTACAGGCAATCAGCCCCAGCATTTT. The full variable domain, its missing parts supplied by reference TRBV5-6 and TRBJ1-5, is DAGVTQSPTHLIKTRGQQVTLRCSPKSGHDTVSWYQQALGQGPQFIFQYYEEEERQRGNFPDRFSGHQFPNYSSELNVNALLLGDSALYLCASSLLTGNQPQHFGDGTRLSIL.

This clone was observed a few times. The chain carries TRBV6-5 and TRBJ1-5, with TRBD1 as a possible D gene (6 bases). The CDR3 extends over 14 amino acids. The V gene's germline CDR1 is MNHEY and CDR2 SVGAGI. V was shortened by 5 bases and J by 6 bases, with 14 bases between the two germline ends. In DNA form, the CDR3 reads TGTGCCAGCAGTCCGGAGATGGGGGCTCAGCCCCAGCATTTT. This codes for CASSPEMGAQPQHF.

The chain uses TRBV18 and TRBJ2-5; D uncertain. CDR1 is KGHSH and CDR2 is LQKENI in the germline V gene. The CDR3 length is 12 residues. V was trimmed by 3 bases and J by 4 bases, leaving 6 bases between them. The CDR3, as DNA: TGTGCCAGCTCACCCACACCAGAGACCCAGTACTTC. It specifies CASSPTPETQYF. Filled out from reference TRBV18 and TRBJ2-5, the complete variable domain reads NAGVMQNPRHLVRRRGQEARLRCSPMKGHSHVYWYRQLPEEGLKFMVYLQKENIIDESGMPKERFSAEFPKEGPSILRIQQVVRGDSAAYFCASSPTPETQYFGPGTRLLVL.